This T cell receptor beta chain derives from a study of cytotoxic CD8 clonotypes in ibrutinib-treated CLL. Study in general: After a median 12 months on treatment (6 to 36), response samples were drawn.

This clone was seen a few times. The target antigen is unknown. Findings and caveats of the study: Clonality increased with ibrutinib response but returned toward baseline at progression. Under therapy, public clonotypes either contracted or stayed stable, and they were uncommon.

About 2 micrograms of genomic DNA came from cryopreserved PBMCs for TCR beta libraries. The assay was immunoSEQ multiplex PCR, and TCRdb's table has in-frame clones only and misses some. The sample includes 150,000 to 250,000 clones, approximately 68% of them seen just once. The length of the CDR3 is 13 residues. Between the trimmed V and J ends, which lost 2 bases and 2 bases, there was a span of 4 bases. Germline V gives CDR1 MNHEY, CDR2 SMNVEV (reference sequence). Material: PBMCs, obtained after 24 months of ibrutinib treatment. The chain joins TRBV27 to TRBJ1-3; D remains unclear. The TCR originated in a human donor with chronic lymphocytic leukemia. CDR3 sequence reads: CASSLNAGNTIYF. The CDR3 DNA is TGTGCCAGCAGTTTAAACGCTGGAAACACCATATATTTT.